A single sample is the source of the 7 T cell receptor beta chains below, sequenced in a study of cytomegalovirus exposure and HLA in healthy donors. PCR used 60 Vbeta primers and 13 Jbeta primers. TCRdb's copy holds only in-frame clones and misses some; the assay was immunoSEQ multiplex PCR. In the table there are roughly 100,000 clones, approximately 70% of which are singletons. Sequencing used PBMCs. These receptors originate from a man aged 25-40 years in good health and CMV-seronegative.

The chain employs TRBV27 and TRBJ2-3; TRBD2 matches 9 bases. Germline V gives CDR1 MNHEY, CDR2 SMNVEV (reference sequence). With V trimmed by 2 bases and J by 5 bases, 5 bases remained unmatched. This CDR3 has 15 amino acids. The CDR3 bases are TGTGCCAGCAGTTTAGGCGGGAGGGCCAGAGATACGCAGTATTTT. Translating gives CASSLGGRARDTQYF.

This clone was recorded a few times. For the CDR3, the DNA is TGTGCCTGGACCGCCAGGCCGGATGGTGAGCAGTTCTTC. Residues: CAWTARPDGEQFF. The chain combines TRBV30 with TRBJ2-1; D is uncertain. The CDR3 is 13 residues long. Per the germline V gene, CDR1 is GTSNPN and CDR2 is SVGIG (reference sequence). The ends were cut back, 4 bases at V and 9 bases at J, with 16 bases in the middle.

The DNA for the CDR3 is TGTGCCAGCTCACCAATTACAGGGGAAGGAACCGAGCAGTTCTTC. Residues: CASSPITGEGTEQFF. This chain joins TRBV18 and TRBJ2-1; 7 nucleotides line up with TRBD1. Per the germline V gene, CDR1 is KGHSH and CDR2 is LQKENI. The CDR3 contains 15 residues. The V gene end was trimmed by 2 bases and the J gene end by 10 bases; junction bases not matched to a gene: 11.

As DNA, the CDR3 is TGTGCCAGCAGCCGCAGGGAAGGAGACACAGATACGCAGTATTTT. The encoded protein is CASSRREGDTDTQYF. This chain joins TRBV4-2 and TRBJ2-3, with a possible D match to TRBD1 (5 bases). CDR1 and CDR2 from the germline V gene are LGHNA and YNFKEQ. This CDR3 spans 15 amino acids. The V end lost 4 bases, the J end lost 2 bases, and 13 bases lay between the germline ends.

The rearrangement links TRBV11-2 to TRBJ1-1; possibly TRBD1 for D (5 bases). The ends were cut back, 8 bases at V and 4 bases at J, with 17 bases in the middle. CDR1 and CDR2 from the germline V gene are SGHAT and FQNNGV. The CDR3 spans 14 residues. The CDR3 is CASRINQGPTEAFF. Here the CDR3 DNA reads TGTGCCAGCCGAATCAACCAGGGCCCCACTGAAGCTTTCTTT.

CDR3 nucleotides: TGTGCCAGTCGATTTGGGACAGTCTCTGGAAACACCATATATTTT. It codes for CASRFGTVSGNTIYF. V is TRBV19 and J is TRBJ1-3; 7 bases fit TRBD1. Germline-derived CDR1 and CDR2 are LNHDA and SQIVND (reference sequence). The junction had 7 bases not matched to a gene; V was cut back by 8 bases and J by 0 bases. The CDR3 is 15 amino acids.

V usage is TRBV7-2 and J usage is TRBJ1-6, with D unresolved. The CDR3 is 14 residues long. Germline loops: CDR1 SGHTA, CDR2 FQGNSA. Trimming cost V 4 bases and J 7 bases, with 11 bases left between them. The CDR3 loop is CASSSQPANSPLHF. The CDR3 DNA is TGTGCCAGCAGCTCACAGCCGGCCAATTCACCCCTCCACTTT.